These T cell receptor beta chains were read from a single sample in a study of CD8+ T cells in alopecia areata. Clones were sequenced by immunoSEQ multiplex PCR, and TCRdb holds only the in-frame ones, with some missing. Among 100,000 or so clones, 55% to 70% were seen once, and the ten largest hold about 17%. This material consisted of CD8+ T cells sorted from blood, taken at roughly week 55, from a patient treated with tofacitinib. These receptors originate from a human donor with alopecia areata. Both conserved end residues are part of each CDR3. D genes are given only for firm matches. Only some rows state a clone size, as once, few, many or a class for expanded clones.

>TRBV5-1|.|.|TRBJ2-1
TGCGCCAGTGGGGGGTACAATGAGCAGTTCTTC
CASGGYNEQFF
>TRBV6-1|.|.|TRBJ2-1
TGTGCCAGCAGTGAAGCTCAGGACAGCGGGCGCAATGAGCAGTTCTTC
CASSEAQDSGRNEQFF
>TRBV4-1|.|.|TRBJ2-1
TGCGCCAGCAGCCAAGTTGGGACCGAACAGGGAAGGTTAGATGAGCAGTTCTTC
CASSQVGTEQGRLDEQFF
>TRBV15|TRBD1|.|TRBJ2-4
TGTGCCACCAGGGGACAGGGGGACAACATTCAGTACTTC
CATRGQGDNIQYF
>TRBV5-1|TRBD1|few|TRBJ1-5
TGCGCCAGCAGCTTGGGTACGAAGAAACTACAAACAGGGGGATATCAGCCCCAGCATTTT
CASSLGTKKLQTGGYQPQHF
>TRBV7-9|TRBD1|.|TRBJ2-7
TGTGCCAGCAGCTTAGGGAGGACAGGGGAGCAGTACTTC
CASSLGRTGEQYF
>TRBV27|TRBD1|.|TRBJ2-2
TGTGCCAGCAGACAGGGGGCCGGGGAGCTGTTTTTT
CASRQGAGELFF
>TRBV6-6|.|.|TRBJ1-5
TGTGCCAGCAGTTACTCGACCGTCCTCAATCAGCCCCAGCATTTT
CASSYSTVLNQPQHF
>TRBV27|.|.|TRBJ1-2
TGTGCCAGCAGTTTATCTCAGGGAGGAGTTGGCTACACCTTC
CASSLSQGGVGYTF
>TRBV4-1|.|.|TRBJ1-5
TGCGCCAGCAGCCTTGATTCGGGGGTAAACCCAAATCAGCCCCAGCATTTT
CASSLDSGVNPNQPQHF
>TRBV29-1|.|.|TRBJ1-2
TGCAGCGCTCTCCCCGGCACACTTAACTATGGCTACACCTTC
CSALPGTLNYGYTF
>TRBV6-5|.|few|TRBJ1-2
TGTGCCAGCAGTGGGGTAGCCAACCCGGGCTACACCTTC
CASSGVANPGYTF
>TRBV7-9|.|.|TRBJ2-5
TGTGCCAGCAGCGTGGGGACTTCGTACCAAGAGACCCAGTACTTC
CASSVGTSYQETQYF
>TRBV4-1|.|.|TRBJ1-2
TGCGCCAGTTCTGCAGGGTTGGTCGGCTACACCTTC
CASSAGLVGYTF
>TRBV7-9|.|.|TRBJ1-5
TGTGCCAGCAGCTTAGTAGGGAATCAGCCCCAGCATTTT
CASSLVGNQPQHF
>TRBV7-8|TRBD2|.|TRBJ2-3
TGTGCCAGCAGTTATTCGAGCGGGGGGGCAGATACGCAGTATTTT
CASSYSSGGADTQYF
>TRBV11-2|.|few|TRBJ2-3
TGTGCCAGCAGCCCCGCCGAGGCTTCCACAGATACGCAGTATTTT
CASSPAEASTDTQYF
>TRBV27|.|.|TRBJ1-1
TGTGCCAGCAGTTTTGGGGTGTACACTGAAGCTTTCTTT
CASSFGVYTEAFF
>TRBV11-2|.|.|TRBJ1-6
TGTGCCAGCAGTTTAGATCTGCCAGATTCACCCCCCCACTTT
CASSLDLPDSPPHF
>TRBV9|.|once|TRBJ1-1
TGTGCCAGCAGCGTAGTCACAAATCAGGGGAACACTGAAGCTTTCTTT
CASSVVTNQGNTEAFF
>TRBV28|TRBD1|few|TRBJ1-4
TGTGCCAGCAGTTCGACAGGGAGGAAAGAAAAACTGTTTTTT
CASSSTGRKEKLFF
>TRBV5-6|.|.|TRBJ2-2
TGTGCCAGCAGCTTGGGGCTTCTCAACACCGGGGAGCTGTTTTTT
CASSLGLLNTGELFF
>TRBV13|.|.|TRBJ1-5
TGTGCCAGCAGCACGGGACGGAGAGATCAGCCCCAGCATTTT
CASSTGRRDQPQHF
>TRBV7-2|.|.|TRBJ2-7
TGTGCCAGCAGCTTACCCGGGCGGACCAGCTCCTACGAGCAGTACTTC
CASSLPGRTSSYEQYF
>TRBV4-1|.|.|TRBJ2-3
TGCGCCAGCAGTCAAGATAGTGTTCCGGGGGGCACAGATACGCAGTATTTT
CASSQDSVPGGTDTQYF
>TRBV5-5|TRBD1|.|TRBJ1-5
TGTGCCAGCAGACAGGGGCTTGGACAGAGCAATCAGCCCCAGCATTTT
CASRQGLGQSNQPQHF